The present T cell receptor beta chain was sequenced within a study of response to subunit inactivated influenza vaccine. The CDR3 runs 13 residues. The V gene's germline CDR1 is DFQATT and CDR2 SNEGSKA (reference sequence). Trimming cost V 6 bases and J 2 bases, with 12 bases left between them. TCRdb passed the RT-PCR reads through MiXCR, listing each CDR3 protein once. The sample lists about 570,000 distinct CDR3 sequences; roughly 10% were seen once. Broader study findings: That few new T cells are recruited by each seasonal influenza vaccination was the authors' suggestion.

This clonotype was observed a handful of times. Its antigen is not identified. This sample was shared with a second study, whose subject was T cells expressing NK-cell markers. This second study notes: A 5'RACE template switching approach incorporating UMIs was used to make TCR beta cDNA. Sorting of alpha-beta TCR T cells alone was achieved in several experiments with an anti-gamma-delta TCR antibody. In roughly six donors, dominant NKG2C+ clonotypes were roughly 1.0-7.0% of CD8+ T cells.

This sample comprised PBMCs from blood, obtained on the day of vaccination. The origin of this receptor is a man in his fifties or sixties who received an inactivated influenza vaccine. The chain is built from TRBV20-1 and TRBJ2-3; no reliable D call. Written as DNA, the CDR3 is TGCAGTGCCCCCAAATCTCTCACAGATACGCAGTATTTT. Protein product: CSAPKSLTDTQYF.